These T cell receptor beta chains were read from a single sample in a study of TIL therapy for anti-PD-1-resistant metastatic lung cancer. The data were produced by immunoSEQ multiplex PCR, yet TCRdb's version contains in-frame clones alone and is incomplete. The sample consists of approximately 15,000 clones, more than 75% of them appearing once. Sequencing used blood, obtained at baseline. The receptors were gathered from a person between 25 and 79 years old with non-small cell lung cancer. Each CDR3 is given with its conserved first and last residue. Fields, in order: V gene, CDR3 protein.

V: TRBV6-1
CDR3: CAGQGTNTGELFF

V: TRBV19
CDR3: CASSFGSGRSGNQPQHF

V: TRBV15
CDR3: CATSRDRQPQHF

V: TRBV28
CDR3: CASSPHGELTYSNQPQHF

V: TRBV7-6
CDR3: CASSLYSTKVNTEAFF

V: TRBV7-9
CDR3: CASSFGGFDEQFF

V: TRBV5-4
CDR3: CASSPGQVHNSPLHF

V: TRBV6-4
CDR3: CASSLTFPPSEQFF

V: TRBV6-5
CDR3: CASRWTGNSNQPQHF

V: TRBV27
CDR3: CASSLYSGRGYNEQFF

V: TRBV7-9
CDR3: CASSSEDVLAGGSIRELFF

V: TRBV6-6
CDR3: CASRGTENVRQFF

V: TRBV18
CDR3: CASSPSGDTYEQYF

V: TRBV5-4
CDR3: CASSPEGARLETQYF

V: TRBV7-2
CDR3: CASSLGQGGPSNYGYTF

V: TRBV15
CDR3: CATSRDPGEVYTF

V: TRBV10-3
CDR3: CAISGQGAYEQYF

V: TRBV5-1
CDR3: CASSPGRGRDTQYF

V: TRBV7-2
CDR3: CASSSQPPRLARGSDTQYF

V: TRBV19
CDR3: CASSPQGAQPQHF

V: TRBV7-2
CDR3: CASSKDRSYGYTF

V: TRBV6-5
CDR3: CASSEDPYEQYF

V: TRBV7-8
CDR3: CASSRGDRGQYF

V: TRBV7-3
CDR3: CASSLGTVSTDTQYF

V: TRBV10-1
CDR3: CASSEGKSVCSGNTIYF

V: TRBV7-2
CDR3: CASSLTGRIYGYTF

V: TRBV5-1
CDR3: CASSSQVLNTGELFF

V: TRBV28
CDR3: CASGGTRTDTQYF

V: TRBV15
CDR3: CATSRGGAVTGELFF

V: TRBV6-5
CDR3: CASILARGELIEQFF

V: TRBV18
CDR3: CASSPGAYEQYF

V: TRBV30
CDR3: CAWRSGQRVNYGYTF

V: TRBV6-5
CDR3: CASSLTRRGAQYF

V: TRBV5-6
CDR3: CASSFPGAVAYGYTF

V: TRBV29-1
CDR3: CSVGDGGNQPQHF

V: TRBV25-1
CDR3: CASRSQTGSVNSPLHF

V: TRBV6-5
CDR3: CASSYSRTGGGYGYTF

V: TRBV11-2
CDR3: CASSPTVNSPLHF

V: TRBV7-2
CDR3: CASSSTVSHGYTF

V: TRBV4-1
CDR3: CASSQGPGSQETQYF

V: TRBV7-6
CDR3: CASSLDRDNNPSNSNQPQHF

V: TRBV5-1
CDR3: CASSSLGQGSTGELFF

V: TRBV7-2
CDR3: CASSWGSRQETQYF